The rows below give T cell receptor beta chains drawn from one sample of a study of control samples from healthy donors and cancer patients. Clones were sequenced by immunoSEQ multiplex PCR, and TCRdb holds only the in-frame ones, with some missing. The repertoire holds 150,000 to 190,000 clones, with roughly 92% as singletons. The source material was blood. The receptors were gathered from a man between 45 and 60 years old in good health. Both conserved end residues are part of each CDR3. Some rows have no size entry. The others give once, few or many, or a class for an expanded clone.

TRBV18 NA CASSPLAGGLGEQFF
TRBV6-5 NA CASSYVRGGTEAFF
TRBV5-1 NA CASSLGGNTIYF
TRBV6-5 NA CASSVQDRQETQYF
TRBV10-1 NA CASSDPYGYGYTF
TRBV29-1 NA CSDQGVGETQYF
TRBV27 NA CATKSHGGEKLFF
TRBV27 once CASSLSGGRDLGETQYF
TRBV28 NA CASSLPPGQGHSYEQYF
TRBV28 NA CASSLGQGGDTQYF
TRBV27 NA CASRLGGRNTEAFF
TRBV28 NA CASRVVGGSYEQYF
TRBV27 NA CASSLWGSGGYTF
TRBV7-9 few CASSLVRGRLTEAFF
TRBV6-5 NA CASSYSNRVFTEAFF
TRBV3-1/TRBV3-2 once CASSQVTGNTEAFF
TRBV28 NA CASSFTTAFF
TRBV10-1 NA CASGTGMNTEAFF
TRBV27 once CASSSRDRGNQPQHF
TRBV5-1 NA CASSLDSDFYNEQFF